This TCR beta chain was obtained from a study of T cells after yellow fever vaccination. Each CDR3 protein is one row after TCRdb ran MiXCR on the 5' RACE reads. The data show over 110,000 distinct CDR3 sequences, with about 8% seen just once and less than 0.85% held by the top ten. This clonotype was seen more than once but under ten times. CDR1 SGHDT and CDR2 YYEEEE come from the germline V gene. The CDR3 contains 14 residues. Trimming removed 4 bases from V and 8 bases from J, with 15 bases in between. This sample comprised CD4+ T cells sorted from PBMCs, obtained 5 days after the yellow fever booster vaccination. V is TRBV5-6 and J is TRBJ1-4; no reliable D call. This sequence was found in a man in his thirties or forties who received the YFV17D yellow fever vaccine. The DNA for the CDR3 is TGTGCCAGCAGCACGAATCAAAACTGGGAAAAACTGTTTTTT. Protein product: CASSTNQNWEKLFF.